What follows are 23 T cell receptor beta chains derived from one specimen sequenced in a study. TCRdb re-called the reads with MiXCR, one entry per CDR3 protein. The table records several thousand distinct CDR3 sequences, 30% to 40% of them present only once. Input material: blood. All receptors derive from a human donor.

This clonotype was picked up many times. This rearrangement joins TRBV4-2 to TRBJ2-7, with 12 bases fitting TRBD1. V lost 2 bases, J lost 4 bases, and 3 bases stayed unmatched. There are 15 residues in the CDR3. The germline V gene has CDR1 LGHNA and CDR2 YNFKEQ. The CDR3 is CASSQQGQGAYEQYF. The CDR3 region has the DNA TGTGCCAGCAGCCAACAGGGACAGGGGGCTTACGAGCAGTACTTC.

Relative to its sample, this clonotype is medium-sized. This chain joins TRBV4-2 and TRBJ2-7, with a weak D call TRBD1 (6 bases). Trimming took off 1 base at V and 0 bases at J, with 10 bases between the two ends. Germline loops: CDR1 LGHNA, CDR2 YNFKEQ. The CDR3 contains 15 residues. The CDR3 loop reads CASSQGAGDSYEQYF. In DNA form, the CDR3 reads TGTGCCAGCAGCCAAGGGGCAGGGGACTCCTACGAGCAGTACTTC.

This clonotype counts as medium-sized. The rearrangement uses TRBV18 and TRBJ2-7; 9 positions agree with TRBD1. Germline values: CDR1 KGHSH, CDR2 LQKENI. V was clipped by 6 bases and J by 4 bases; unmatched bases: 4. The CDR3 loop spans 13 amino acids. In DNA form, the CDR3 reads TGTGCCAGCTCCCCGACAGGGGGGTACGAGCAGTACTTC. Its translation: CASSPTGGYEQYF.

This clonotype is medium-sized by share. The J gene is TRBJ1-2, the V gene TRBV30; D is undetermined. CDR1 is GTSNPN and CDR2 is SVGIG in the germline V gene (reference sequence). This CDR3 is 13 amino acids long. The V end lost 2 bases, the J end lost 9 bases, and 16 bases lay between the germline ends. CDR3 nucleotides: TGTGCCTGGAGTCCCGACCAACAGAGAAGCTACACCTTC. It translates to CAWSPDQQRSYTF.

As to this clonotype: A much bigger clone sits one base away, suggesting this may be a read error. This rearrangement joins TRBV4-2 to TRBJ1-4; 9 nucleotides match TRBD1. This CDR3 contains 15 residues. The V segment lost 6 bases and the J segment 7 bases; nucleotides outside the gene matches: 9. Germline-derived CDR1 and CDR2 are LGHNA and YNFKEQ. The chain's CDR3 is CASRQLGTGPEKLFF. CDR3 nucleotides: TGTGCCAGCAGACAATTAGGGACAGGGCCTGAAAAACTGTTTTTT.

The chain recombines TRBV4-2 with TRBJ2-1, with 10 bases lining up with TRBD2. CDR1 LGHNA and CDR2 YNFKEQ come from the germline V gene. V trimming: 3 bases; J trimming: 8 bases; junction bases outside the gene matches: 4. There are 14 residues in the CDR3. The CDR3 sequence is CASSHGGTSDEQFF. CDR3 sequence (DNA): TGTGCCAGCAGCCATGGAGGGACTAGCGATGAGCAGTTCTTC.

The rearrangement links TRBV29-1 to TRBJ2-1, with D perhaps TRBD2 (5 bases). Trimming left V 0 bases short and J 8 bases short, with 11 bases between. CDR3 length: 13 amino acids. Germline V CDR1 and CDR2: SQVTM, ANQGSEA. This CDR3 reads CSVEEAGLDEQFF. The CDR3, as DNA: TGCAGCGTTGAAGAGGCCGGACTGGATGAGCAGTTCTTC.

In this sample, this clonotype is medium-sized (0.01 to 0.1%). The rearrangement joins TRBV30 to TRBJ1-5; perhaps TRBD1 as D (6 bases). In germline, CDR1 is GTSNPN, CDR2 SVGIG (reference sequence). The CDR3 sequence is 14 residues long. V lost 4 bases and J lost 0, with 10 bases in between. For the CDR3, the DNA is TGTGCCTGGAAACCGGGACATAGCAATCAGCCCCAGCATTTT. Amino acid sequence: CAWKPGHSNQPQHF.

This clonotype was counted at least ten times. This chain uses TRBV5-1 with TRBJ2-1; 7 bases are a match to TRBD2. The V gene's germline CDR1 is SGHRS and CDR2 YFSETQ. This CDR3 is built from 14 residues. V lost 4 bases to trimming and J lost 7 bases; unmatched junction nucleotides: 8. This CDR3 reads CASSLTGEGNEQFF. In DNA form, the CDR3 reads TGCGCCAGCAGCCTCACGGGGGAGGGAAATGAGCAGTTCTTC.

The V call is TRBV14, the J call TRBJ1-2; D is ambiguous. Germline assignment: CDR1 SGHDN and CDR2 FVKESK. CDR3 length equals 11 residues. V gave up 4 bases and J gave up 11 bases, with 11 bases separating them. The CDR3, as DNA: TGTGCCAGCAGCCGGGAGGTTGGGTACACCTTC. Its translation is CASSREVGYTF.

This clonotype has just a few counts. The chain joins TRBV12-3 or TRBV12-4 to TRBJ2-3; D not resolved. The CDR3 sequence is 16 residues long. Trimming pared 0 bases from V and 0 bases from J, leaving 10 bases between. CDR3 in DNA: TGTGCCAGCAGTTTAGCGGGTGGATCTAGCACAGATACGCAGTATTTT. Its protein product is CASSLAGGSSTDTQYF.

With respect to this clonotype: No conserved phenylalanine or tryptophan ends this CDR3, so it is likely a read error. This chain uses TRBV29-1 with TRBJ1-2; no definite D call. Deletions cut 6 bases from V and 0 bases from J, with 11 bases between. From germline, CDR1 is SQVTM and CDR2 ANQGSEA. The CDR3 consists of 13 residues. The CDR3 bases are TGCAGCGTGAGGACGGCAGCTAACTATGGCTACACCCTC. Protein sequence: CSVRTAANYGYTL.

By proportion, this clonotype is medium-sized. The V gene is TRBV30, the J gene TRBJ2-7, with 11 bases matching TRBD2. CDR1 is GTSNPN, CDR2 SVGIG, per germline (reference sequence). The CDR3 contains 13 residues. The V and J ends lost 3 bases and 2 bases, in that order; junction bases with no gene match: 0. CDR3 sequence: CAWRTSGTYEQYF. CDR3 DNA sequence: TGTGCCTGGAGGACTAGCGGGACCTACGAGCAGTACTTC.

The CDR3 protein is CSKPGVNEQFF. In DNA form, the CDR3 reads TGCAGCAAGCCAGGGGTAAATGAGCAGTTCTTC. The chain has TRBV29-1 and TRBJ2-1; maybe TRBD1 (6 bases). The CDR3 loop spans 11 amino acids. The ends were cut back, 8 bases at V and 7 bases at J, with 12 bases in the middle. Germline V gene sequence: CDR1 SQVTM, CDR2 ANQGSEA.

This clonotype showed up many times. The chain combines TRBV5-1 with TRBJ2-2; D is ambiguous. Germline CDR1 SGHRS, CDR2 YFSETQ. The V gene lost 1 base and the J gene lost 4 bases, with 5 bases spanning the gap. This CDR3 region has 13 residues. As DNA, the CDR3 is TGCGCCAGCAGCTTGTACGGCACCGGGGAGCTGTTTTTT. It encodes CASSLYGTGELFF.

This clonotype has just one count. This sequence may be a read error, since a much larger clone differs from it by one base. This chain links TRBV20-1 with TRBJ2-7; TRBD2 is a possible D gene (5 bases). Trimming took 3 bases from V and 0 from J, leaving 6 bases between them. Per germline, CDR1 DFQATT and CDR2 SNEGSKA (reference sequence). CDR3 length: 12 amino acids. The CDR3 bases are TGCAGTGCTAGTGGGAGCTCCTACGAGCAGTACTTC. It specifies CSASGSSYEQYF.

The J gene is TRBJ1-1, the V gene TRBV29-1, with D possibly being TRBD1 (5 bases). V was shortened by 4 bases and J by 4 bases, with 7 bases between the two germline ends. Germline lookup yields CDR1 SQVTM and CDR2 ANQGSEA. CDR3 size: 11 residues. Here the CDR3 reads CSVVGGTEAFF. DNA for the CDR3: TGCAGCGTTGTGGGGGGCACTGAAGCTTTCTTT.

Relative to its sample, this clonotype is medium-sized. The CDR3 sequence: CASSQDRSFNEKLFF. In DNA, the CDR3 is TGTGCCAGCAGCCAAGATAGAAGTTTTAATGAAAAACTGTTTTTT. The rearrangement uses TRBV4-2 and TRBJ1-4; D is uncertain. The CDR3 totals 15 residues. The V end lost 0 bases, the J end lost 4 bases, and 9 bases lay between the germline ends. Germline V gene data show CDR1 as LGHNA and CDR2 as YNFKEQ.

This clonotype is termed medium-sized. V is TRBV7-8 and J is TRBJ2-1; TRBD2 aligns across 12 bases. This CDR3 is built from 15 residues. Trimming removed 6 bases from V and 6 bases from J; junction bases left unmatched: 6. Germline values: CDR1 SGHVS, CDR2 FQNEAQ. The CDR3 protein is CASRPALAGGNEQFF. CDR3 sequence (DNA): TGTGCCAGCAGGCCAGCACTAGCGGGAGGCAATGAGCAGTTCTTC.

Turning to this clonotype: The junction does not match germline at one end; this may be a read error. The J gene is TRBJ1-2, the V gene TRBV28; D is possibly TRBD1 (5 bases). Germline CDR1 reads MDHEN; CDR2 reads SYDVKM. The length of the CDR3 is 13 residues. CDR3 coding DNA: TGTGCCAACAGTTCCGGGACGATCAAAGGCTACACCTTC. It specifies CANSSGTIKGYTF.

Only a few counts were recorded for this clonotype. This may be a read error, as it is one base from a much larger clone. The J gene is TRBJ2-1, the V gene TRBV18; perhaps D is TRBD1 or TRBD2 (5 bases each). V was trimmed by 5 bases and J by 13 bases, leaving 18 bases between them. Per germline, CDR1 KGHSH and CDR2 LQKENI. This CDR3 has 13 amino acids. In DNA, the CDR3 is TGTGCCAGCTCATCGGTCCCGGGACGTGTTCAGTTCTTC. The encoded protein is CASSSVPGRVQFF.

By proportion, this clonotype is medium-sized. The rearrangement links TRBV20-1 to TRBJ2-1; 12 nucleotides agree with TRBD2. Per germline, CDR1 DFQATT and CDR2 SNEGSKA (reference sequence). CDR3 length equals 16 residues. V dropped 6 bases and J dropped 4; count of bases not matched to a gene: 10. The CDR3 DNA is TGCAGTGCCTTCGATTCCGGGACTAGCGGGTACAATGAGCAGTTCTTC. Encoded protein: CSAFDSGTSGYNEQFF.

The J gene is TRBJ2-1, the V gene TRBV20-1, with D possibly matching TRBD1 (5 bases). Germline-derived CDR1 and CDR2 are DFQATT and SNEGSKA (reference sequence). V lost 0 bases and J lost 5, with 17 bases in between. The CDR3 contains 16 residues. The CDR3 sequence: CSARDQGHPRDNEQFF. The CDR3 DNA reads TGCAGTGCTAGAGATCAGGGCCACCCCAGGGACAATGAGCAGTTCTTC.